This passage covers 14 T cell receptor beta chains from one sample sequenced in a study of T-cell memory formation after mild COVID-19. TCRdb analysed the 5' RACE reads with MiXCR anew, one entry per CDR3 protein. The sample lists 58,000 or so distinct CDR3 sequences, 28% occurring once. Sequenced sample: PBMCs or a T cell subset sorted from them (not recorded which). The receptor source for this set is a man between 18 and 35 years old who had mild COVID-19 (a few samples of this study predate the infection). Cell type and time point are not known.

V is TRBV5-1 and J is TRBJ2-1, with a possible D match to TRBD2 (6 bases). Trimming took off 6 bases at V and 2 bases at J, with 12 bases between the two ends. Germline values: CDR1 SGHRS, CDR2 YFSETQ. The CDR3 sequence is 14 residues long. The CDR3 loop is CASKTGVPYNEQFF. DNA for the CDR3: TGCGCCAGCAAGACGGGGGTCCCCTACAATGAGCAGTTCTTC.

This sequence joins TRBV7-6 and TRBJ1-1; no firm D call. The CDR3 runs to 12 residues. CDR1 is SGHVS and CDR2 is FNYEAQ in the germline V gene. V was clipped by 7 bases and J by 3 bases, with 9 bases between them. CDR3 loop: CASTLRYTEAFF. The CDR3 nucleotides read TGTGCCAGCACCCTTAGATACACTGAAGCTTTCTTT.

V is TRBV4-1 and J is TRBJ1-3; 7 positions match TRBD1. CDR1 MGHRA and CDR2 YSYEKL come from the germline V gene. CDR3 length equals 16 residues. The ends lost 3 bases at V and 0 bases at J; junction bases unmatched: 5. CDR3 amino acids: CASSQNRDSSGNTIYF. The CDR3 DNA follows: TGCGCCAGCAGCCAGAATCGGGACAGCTCTGGAAACACCATATATTTT.

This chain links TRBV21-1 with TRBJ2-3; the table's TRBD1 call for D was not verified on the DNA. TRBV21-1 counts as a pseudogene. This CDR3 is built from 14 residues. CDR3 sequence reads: CAIPGPIFTDTQYF. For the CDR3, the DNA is TGTGCCATCCCGGGCCCCATTTTTACAGACACGCAGTATTTT.

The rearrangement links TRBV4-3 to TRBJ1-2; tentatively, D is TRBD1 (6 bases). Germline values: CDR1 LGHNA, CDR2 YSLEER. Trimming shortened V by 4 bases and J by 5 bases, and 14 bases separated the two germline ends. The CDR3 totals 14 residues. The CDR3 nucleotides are TGCGCCAGCAGCCGGGCAAGGGGGTGGTATGGCTACACCTTC. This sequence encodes CASSRARGWYGYTF.

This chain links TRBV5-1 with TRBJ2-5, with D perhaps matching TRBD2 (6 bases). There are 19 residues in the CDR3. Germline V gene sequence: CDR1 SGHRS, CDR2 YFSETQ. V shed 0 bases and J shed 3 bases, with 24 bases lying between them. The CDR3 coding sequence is TGCGCCAGCAGCTTGGCCGGGGCAGGAGGGCCCCCTGGAGAAGAGACCCAGTACTTC. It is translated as CASSLAGAGGPPGEETQYF.

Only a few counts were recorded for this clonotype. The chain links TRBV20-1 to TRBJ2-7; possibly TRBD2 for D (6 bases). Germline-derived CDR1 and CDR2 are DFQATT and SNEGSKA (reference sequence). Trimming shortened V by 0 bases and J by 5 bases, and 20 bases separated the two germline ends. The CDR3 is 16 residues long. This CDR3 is CSARDRRDSTVHEQYF. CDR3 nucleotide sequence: TGCAGTGCTAGAGATCGGAGGGACTCGACCGTGCACGAGCAGTACTTC.

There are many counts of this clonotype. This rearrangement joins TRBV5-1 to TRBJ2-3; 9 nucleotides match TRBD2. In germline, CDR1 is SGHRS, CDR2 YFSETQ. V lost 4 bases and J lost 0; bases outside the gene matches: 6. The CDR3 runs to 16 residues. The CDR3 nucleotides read TGCGCCAGCAGCCCGACTCTAGCGGGGAGCACAGATACGCAGTATTTT. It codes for CASSPTLAGSTDTQYF.

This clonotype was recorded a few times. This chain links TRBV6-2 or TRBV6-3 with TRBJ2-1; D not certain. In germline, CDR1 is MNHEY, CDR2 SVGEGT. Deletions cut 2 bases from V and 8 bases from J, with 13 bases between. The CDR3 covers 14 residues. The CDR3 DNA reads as TGTGCCAGCAGTTACGACGGTCCCCTAGATGAGCAGTTCTTC. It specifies CASSYDGPLDEQFF.

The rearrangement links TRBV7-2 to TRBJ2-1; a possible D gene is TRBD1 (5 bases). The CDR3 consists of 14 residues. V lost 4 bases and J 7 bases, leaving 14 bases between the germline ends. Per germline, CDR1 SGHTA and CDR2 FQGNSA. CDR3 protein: CASSSGRYANEQFF. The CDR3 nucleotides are TGTGCCAGCAGCTCAGGGCGGTATGCGAATGAGCAGTTCTTC. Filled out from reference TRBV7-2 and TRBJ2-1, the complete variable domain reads GAGVSQSPSNKVTEKGKDVELRCDPISGHTALYWYRQSLGQGLEFLIYFQGNSAPDKSGLPSDRFSAERTGGSVSTLTIQRTQQEDSAVYLCASSSGRYANEQFFGPGTRLTVL.

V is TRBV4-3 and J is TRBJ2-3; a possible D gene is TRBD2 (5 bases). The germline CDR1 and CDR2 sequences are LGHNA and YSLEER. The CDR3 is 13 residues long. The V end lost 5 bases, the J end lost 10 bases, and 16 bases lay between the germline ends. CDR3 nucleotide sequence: TGCGCCAGCAGCTTCCGGGATACAAGGGCGCAGTATTTT. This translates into CASSFRDTRAQYF.

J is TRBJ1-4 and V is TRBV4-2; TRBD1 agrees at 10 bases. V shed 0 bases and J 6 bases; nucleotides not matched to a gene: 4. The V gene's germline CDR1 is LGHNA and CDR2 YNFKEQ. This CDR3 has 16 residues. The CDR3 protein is CASSQDRGTGDEKLFF. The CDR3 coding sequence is TGTGCCAGCAGCCAAGATCGGGGGACAGGGGATGAAAAACTGTTTTTT.

The CDR3 region has the DNA TGTGCCAGCAGCACACCAGGGGGTGAAAAACTGTTTTTT. Its protein product is CASSTPGGEKLFF. V gene TRBV9 combines with J gene TRBJ1-4, with 7 bases identical to TRBD1. This CDR3 comprises 13 residues. Per the germline V gene, CDR1 is SGDLS and CDR2 is YYNGEE. The V and J ends lost 4 bases and 7 bases, in that order; junction bases with no gene match: 4.

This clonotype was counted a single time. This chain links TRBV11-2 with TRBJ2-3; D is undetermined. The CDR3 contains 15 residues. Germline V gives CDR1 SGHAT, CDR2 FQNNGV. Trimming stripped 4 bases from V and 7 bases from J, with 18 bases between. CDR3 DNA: TGTGCCAGCAGCTCTTTTCTGGAAGCCTGGAATACGCAGTATTTT. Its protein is CASSSFLEAWNTQYF.